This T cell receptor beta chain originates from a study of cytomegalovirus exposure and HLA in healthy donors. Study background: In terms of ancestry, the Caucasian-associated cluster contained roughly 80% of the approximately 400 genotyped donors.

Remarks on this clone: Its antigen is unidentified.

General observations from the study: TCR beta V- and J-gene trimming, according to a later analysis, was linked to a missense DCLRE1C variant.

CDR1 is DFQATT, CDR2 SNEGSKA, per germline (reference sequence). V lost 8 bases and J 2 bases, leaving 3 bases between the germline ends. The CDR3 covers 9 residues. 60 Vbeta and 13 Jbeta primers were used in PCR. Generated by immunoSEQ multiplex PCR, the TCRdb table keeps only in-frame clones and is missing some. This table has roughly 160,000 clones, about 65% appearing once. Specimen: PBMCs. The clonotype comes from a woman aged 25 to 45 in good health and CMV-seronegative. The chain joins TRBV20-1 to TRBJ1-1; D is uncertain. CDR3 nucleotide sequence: TGCAGTTTAAACACTGAAGCTTTCTTT. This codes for CSLNTEAFF.